A single T cell receptor (beta chain) is shown here with its context. Antigen: not known. These data come from a study of cytomegalovirus exposure and HLA in healthy donors. Study-wide results and caveats: A later analysis, which compared TCR beta chains of equal frequency, found the HLA-associated ones more clonally expanded. Later analysis associated a missense DCLRE1C variant with TCR beta V- and J-gene trimming. In vitro testing confirmed a few CMV-associated chains as specific for CMV antigens. There were 160 or so TCR beta chains listed as cytomegalovirus-associated.

CDR3 length: 20 residues. Germline assignment: CDR1 ENHRY and CDR2 SYGVKD. Trimming took off 0 bases at V and 3 bases at J, with 27 bases between the two ends. The PCR was carried out with 60 Vbeta primers and 13 Jbeta primers. Sequencing was performed with immunoSEQ multiplex PCR; in TCRdb, only in-frame clones are kept and a portion is missing. The sample includes around 94,000 clones, about three quarters seen only once; the top ten take approximately 4.8%. The material sequenced was PBMCs. The clonotype was recovered from a male donor in good health and CMV-seropositive. The chain combines TRBV10-3 with TRBJ2-7, with D maybe TRBD1 (5 bases). The CDR3: CAISESPRAPREGHRYEQYF. CDR3 nucleotide sequence: TGTGCCATCAGTGAGTCCCCCCGAGCGCCCAGGGAAGGTCACCGCTACGAGCAGTACTTC.